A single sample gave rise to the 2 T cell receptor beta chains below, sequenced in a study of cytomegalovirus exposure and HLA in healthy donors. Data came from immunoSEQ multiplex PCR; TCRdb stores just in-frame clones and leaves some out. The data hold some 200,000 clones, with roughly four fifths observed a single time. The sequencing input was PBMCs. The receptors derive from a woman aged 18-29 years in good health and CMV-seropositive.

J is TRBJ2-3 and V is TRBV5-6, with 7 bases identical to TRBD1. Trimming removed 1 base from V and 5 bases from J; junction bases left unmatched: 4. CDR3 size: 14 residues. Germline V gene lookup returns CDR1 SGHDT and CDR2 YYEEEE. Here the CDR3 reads CASSLNRGGDTQYF. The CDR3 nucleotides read TGTGCCAGCAGCTTGAACAGGGGCGGAGATACGCAGTATTTT.

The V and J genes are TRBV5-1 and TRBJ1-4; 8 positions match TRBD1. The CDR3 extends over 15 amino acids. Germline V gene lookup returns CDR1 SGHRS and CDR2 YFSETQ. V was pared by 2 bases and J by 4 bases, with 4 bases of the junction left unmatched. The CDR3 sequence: CASSFYRGINEKLFF. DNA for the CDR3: TGCGCCAGCAGCTTTTACAGGGGGATTAATGAAAAACTGTTTTTT. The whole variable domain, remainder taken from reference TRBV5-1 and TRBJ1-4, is KAGVTQTPRYLIKTRGQQVTLSCSPISGHRSVSWYQQTPGQGLQFLFEYFSETQRNKGNFPGRFSGRQFSNSRSEMNVSTLELGDSALYLCASSFYRGINEKLFFGSGTQLSVL.